The 3 T cell receptor beta chains reported below all come from one sample, sequenced in a study of blood T cell repertoires in COVID-19. This table comes from immunoSEQ multiplex PCR, and its TCRdb copy is limited to in-frame clones, with some not included. The sample records approximately 150,000 clones, around 87% being singletons. Sequencing input: PBMCs or T cells enriched from blood (not recorded which). The receptor source for this set is a woman between 40 and 55 years old who had been exposed to COVID-19.

The chain couples TRBV6-5 to TRBJ1-5, with D unclear. Trimming left V 6 bases short and J 0 bases short, with 12 bases between. CDR1 MNHEY and CDR2 SVGAGI come from the germline V gene. The CDR3 spans 15 residues. The CDR3 region is CASRTQPYSNQPQHF. CDR3 DNA sequence: TGTGCCAGCAGAACACAGCCCTATAGCAATCAGCCCCAGCATTTT.

The chain combines TRBV6-5 with TRBJ1-5, with D unclear. Germline V gives CDR1 MNHEY, CDR2 SVGAGI. This CDR3 has 15 residues. V shed 2 bases and J shed 1 base, with 9 bases lying between them. The CDR3 loop reads CASSYPLESNQPQHF. The CDR3, as DNA: TGTGCCAGCAGTTACCCCTTAGAGAGCAATCAGCCCCAGCATTTT.

The chain carries TRBV4-3 and TRBJ1-3; D is perhaps TRBD1 (5 bases). This CDR3 is built from 15 residues. The V gene lost 1 base and the J gene lost 6 bases, with 13 bases spanning the gap. From germline, CDR1 is LGHNA and CDR2 YSLEER. CDR3 region: CASSQVGQGINTIYF. The CDR3 nucleotides read TGCGCCAGCAGCCAAGTCGGGCAGGGCATAAACACCATATATTTT.